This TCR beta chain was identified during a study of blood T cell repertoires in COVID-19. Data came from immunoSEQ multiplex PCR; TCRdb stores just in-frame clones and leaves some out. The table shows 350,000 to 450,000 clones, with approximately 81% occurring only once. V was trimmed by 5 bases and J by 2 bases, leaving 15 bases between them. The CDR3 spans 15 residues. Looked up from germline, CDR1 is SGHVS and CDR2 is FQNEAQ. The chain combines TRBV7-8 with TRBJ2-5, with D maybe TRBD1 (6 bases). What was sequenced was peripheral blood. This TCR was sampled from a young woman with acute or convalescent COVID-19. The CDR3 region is CASSRRQASQETQYF. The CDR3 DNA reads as TGTGCCAGCAGCAGACGACAGGCCTCGCAAGAGACCCAGTACTTC.